The 20 T cell receptor beta chains reported below all come from one sample, sequenced in a study of blood T cell repertoires in COVID-19. Assay used: immunoSEQ multiplex PCR; TCRdb lists only in-frame clones, some missing. The sample lists some 400,000 clones, more than 85% occurring once. The source material was PBMCs or T cells enriched from blood (not recorded which). The receptors here all came from a woman aged 40 to 49 who had been exposed to COVID-19.

The chain is built from TRBV6-5 and TRBJ1-5, with D hard to call. The CDR3 contains 12 residues. V lost 7 bases, J lost 4 bases, and 8 bases lay in between. Germline-derived CDR1 and CDR2 are MNHEY and SVGAGI. DNA of the CDR3: TGTGCCAGCACGCGAGGGAATCAGCCCCAGCATTTT. Amino acid sequence: CASTRGNQPQHF.

J is TRBJ2-2 and V is TRBV5-8, with 10 bases that match TRBD1. The V gene's germline CDR1 is SGHTS and CDR2 YDEGEE. J was trimmed by 0 bases and V by 1 base; bases with no gene match: 3. The CDR3 loop spans 17 amino acids. CDR3 nucleotides: TGTGCCAGCAGCTTGAGGGACAGGGGTTCGAACACCGGGGAGCTGTTTTTT. Translation: CASSLRDRGSNTGELFF.

V and J are TRBV2 and TRBJ2-7, with D possibly being TRBD2 (6 bases). The CDR3 contains 13 residues. V shed 0 bases and J shed 4 bases, with 7 bases lying between them. The germline CDR1 and CDR2 sequences are SNHLY and FYNNEI. The CDR3 reads CASSEARGYEQYF. CDR3 coding DNA: TGTGCCAGCAGTGAAGCGCGGGGATACGAGCAGTACTTC.

The chain uses TRBV29-1 and TRBJ2-2; 9 bases match TRBD1. The CDR3 covers 14 residues. The V gene end was trimmed by 1 base and the J gene end by 6 bases; junction bases not matched to a gene: 3. CDR1 is SQVTM and CDR2 is ANQGSEA in the germline V gene. The CDR3 spells CSVEGTGVSGELFF. The CDR3 nucleotides read TGCAGCGTTGAAGGGACAGGGGTCTCCGGGGAGCTGTTTTTT.

The chain recombines TRBV3-1 (or the pseudogene TRBV3-2) with TRBJ1-4; TRBD1 agrees at 9 bases. V was clipped by 4 bases and J by 6 bases; unmatched bases: 6. This CDR3 has 15 amino acids. CDR1 is LGHDT, CDR2 YNNKEL, per germline (reference sequence). The CDR3 protein is CASSLSGTGHEKLFF. CDR3 nucleotides: TGTGCCAGCAGCCTTTCCGGGACAGGGCATGAAAAACTGTTTTTT.

The rearrangement links TRBV7-8 to TRBJ1-2; 9 bases are a match to TRBD1. V shed 3 bases, J shed 6 bases, and the junction held 2 bases outside the gene matches. The CDR3 loop spans 13 amino acids. CDR1 is SGHVS and CDR2 is FQNEAQ in the germline V gene. The CDR3: CASSFDRGDGYTF. The CDR3 coding sequence is TGTGCCAGCAGCTTTGACAGGGGGGATGGCTACACCTTC. Variable domain in full (rest from reference TRBV7-8 and TRBJ1-2): GAGVSQSPRYKVAKRGQDVALRCDPISGHVSLFWYQQALGQGPEFLTYFQNEAQLDKSGLPSDRFFAERPEGSVSTLKIQRTQQEDSAVYLCASSFDRGDGYTFGSGTRLTVV.

V and J are TRBV3-1 (or the pseudogene TRBV3-2) and TRBJ1-5, with D perhaps TRBD1 (5 bases). V shed 4 bases and J shed 2 bases, with 6 bases lying between them. The CDR3 is made up of 13 amino acids. Germline values: CDR1 LGHDT, CDR2 YNNKEL (reference sequence). CDR3: CASSPQGNQPQHF. The CDR3 DNA reads as TGTGCCAGCAGCCCACAGGGCAATCAGCCCCAGCATTTT.

V is TRBV19 and J is TRBJ2-1, with 8 bases aligning to TRBD2. Trimming removed 3 bases from V and 8 bases from J; junction bases left unmatched: 15. Germline lookup yields CDR1 LNHDA and CDR2 SQIVND (reference sequence). This CDR3 is built from 17 residues. The CDR3 loop is CASSIRNAGTSTHEQFF. The DNA for the CDR3 is TGTGCCAGTAGTATTAGGAATGCCGGGACTAGTACCCATGAGCAGTTCTTC.

The chain couples TRBV7-2 to TRBJ2-5; no clear D gene. Between the trimmed V and J ends, which lost 5 bases and 3 bases, there was a span of 16 bases. Germline loops: CDR1 SGHTA, CDR2 FQGNSA. The CDR3 runs to 15 residues. CDR3 sequence reads: CASSPRMTTEETQYF. CDR3 DNA: TGTGCCAGCAGCCCCAGGATGACAACCGAAGAGACCCAGTACTTC.

V and J are TRBV7-8 and TRBJ2-1; no definite D call. Trimming cost V 2 bases and J 8 bases, with 4 bases left between them. In germline, CDR1 is SGHVS, CDR2 FQNEAQ. The CDR3 contains 11 residues. CDR3 amino acids: CASSLRYEQFF. The DNA for the CDR3 is TGTGCCAGCAGCTTACGGTATGAGCAGTTCTTC.

The chain is built from TRBV30 and TRBJ2-1; TRBD2 aligns across 10 bases. Germline assignment: CDR1 GTSNPN and CDR2 SVGIG (reference sequence). Germline trimming cut 5 bases from V and 2 bases from J; bases unmatched to any gene: 3. The CDR3 contains 14 residues. This chain's CDR3 is CAWASGSAYNEQFF. Here the CDR3 DNA reads TGTGCCTGGGCTAGCGGGAGCGCCTACAATGAGCAGTTCTTC.

The J gene is TRBJ2-5, the V gene TRBV6-2 or TRBV6-3; D is ambiguous. The CDR3 is 14 amino acids. Germline V CDR1 and CDR2: MNHEY, SVGEGT. Deletions cut 2 bases from V and 1 base from J, with 8 bases between. CDR3 sequence: CASSYTAVQETQYF. In DNA, the CDR3 is TGTGCCAGCAGTTACACAGCTGTCCAAGAGACCCAGTACTTC.

The chain uses TRBV24-1 and TRBJ1-4, with TRBD1 matching 10 bases. Germline V CDR1 and CDR2: KGHDR, SFDVKD. Trimming removed 4 bases from V and 3 bases from J; junction bases left unmatched: 7. CDR3 length: 17 amino acids. CDR3 region: CATSDNRDRGANEKLFF. The CDR3 DNA follows: TGTGCCACCAGTGACAATCGGGACAGGGGCGCTAATGAAAAACTGTTTTTT.

V gene TRBV6-5 combines with J gene TRBJ1-3; 9 positions agree with TRBD1. The CDR3 extends over 15 amino acids. J gave up 2 bases and V 6 bases, and 5 bases lay outside the gene matches. From germline, CDR1 is MNHEY and CDR2 SVGAGI. Here the CDR3 DNA reads TGTGCCAGCAGGTACAGGGGGCAGGCTGGAAACACCATATATTTT. It encodes CASRYRGQAGNTIYF.

The chain uses TRBV6-1 and TRBJ2-1; no clear D gene. Germline assignment: CDR1 MNHNS and CDR2 SASEGT. V lost 1 base, J lost 8 bases, and 15 bases lay in between. CDR3 length equals 15 residues. CDR3 region: CASSEDRVSHHEQFF. The CDR3 bases are TGTGCCAGCAGTGAAGATCGGGTCTCGCACCATGAGCAGTTCTTC.

This clone came up a few times. In nucleotides, the CDR3 is TGCGCCAGCAGCTTGGGCGCCTTAAGAGAGACCCAGTACTTC. Translating gives CASSLGALRETQYF. The genes are TRBV5-1 and TRBJ2-5; D remains unclear. V was shortened by 0 bases and J by 4 bases, with 10 bases between the two germline ends. The CDR3 extends over 14 amino acids. Germline CDR1 reads SGHRS; CDR2 reads YFSETQ.

The chain has TRBV7-2 and TRBJ1-5; 7 bases line up with TRBD1. CDR1 and CDR2 (germline): SGHTA, FQGNSA. The CDR3 is 16 residues long. Germline trimming cut 1 base from V and 4 bases from J; bases unmatched to any gene: 7. CDR3 residues: CASSLVGTELNQPQHF. The CDR3 region has the DNA TGTGCCAGCAGCTTAGTCGGGACAGAACTAAATCAGCCCCAGCATTTT. Using reference TRBV7-2 and TRBJ1-5 for the parts outside the CDR3, the full variable domain is GAGVSQSPSNKVTEKGKDVELRCDPISGHTALYWYRQSLGQGLEFLIYFQGNSAPDKSGLPSDRFSAERTGGSVSTLTIQRTQQEDSAVYLCASSLVGTELNQPQHFGDGTRLSIL.

In nucleotides, the CDR3 is TGTGCCAGCAGTCAGGGTGACGCTGAAGCTTTCTTT. Protein sequence: CASSQGDAEAFF. The rearrangement joins TRBV7-9 to TRBJ1-1; perhaps TRBD1 as D (5 bases). Germline CDR1 is SEHNR and CDR2 is FQNEAQ (reference sequence). The CDR3 is 12 amino acids. V was cut by 6 bases and J by 6 bases, with 11 bases left in between.

The chain couples TRBV19 to TRBJ1-1; D gene unclear. Trimming removed 5 bases at V and 1 base at J, with 17 bases between. CDR1 is LNHDA, CDR2 SQIVND, per germline (reference sequence). The CDR3 has 16 residues. CDR3 nucleotide sequence: TGTGCCAGTAGTCCGCCCGACTACTCCCAGAACACTGAAGCTTTCTTT. Translated, it gives CASSPPDYSQNTEAFF.

The rearrangement uses TRBV24-1 and TRBJ2-3; 10 bases line up with TRBD1. The CDR3 runs 15 residues. Germline V gives CDR1 KGHDR, CDR2 SFDVKD. J gave up 6 bases and V 2 bases, and 4 bases lay outside the gene matches. The CDR3: CATSDSGQGGDTQYF. The CDR3 bases are TGTGCCACCAGTGATTCAGGACAGGGGGGGGATACGCAGTATTTT.